One and the same sample provided the 29 T cell receptor beta chains below, sequenced in a study of tumor and adjacent non-tumor tissue in lung cancer. The template was RNA from unsorted bulk tissue. TCRbeta libraries were built with three rounds of nested PCR, modified from ARM-PCR. Each CDR3 protein is one row after TCRdb ran MiXCR on the multiplex PCR reads. The sample shows more than 95,000 distinct CDR3 sequences, around three fifths of them seen only once. Sequences were obtained from lung tumor tissue. The receptors originated from a man aged 25 to 45 with non-small cell lung cancer.

This clonotype was seen a few times. The genes are TRBV7-8 and TRBJ2-3; D unclear. V was cut by 2 bases and J by 4 bases, with 13 bases left in between. CDR1 SGHVS and CDR2 FQNEAQ come from the germline V gene. The CDR3 sequence is 15 residues long. This chain's CDR3 is CASSLRAWGADTQYF. In nucleotides, the CDR3 is TGTGCCAGCAGCTTACGGGCATGGGGTGCAGATACGCAGTATTTT.

Regarding this clonotype: A much larger clone sits a single nucleotide away, making a read error possible. The chain is built from TRBV29-1 and TRBJ1-2, with D unclear. Trimming removed 5 bases at V and 0 bases at J, with 19 bases between. CDR1 SQVTM and CDR2 ANQGSEA come from the germline V gene. The CDR3 extends over 16 amino acids. CDR3 bases: TGCAGCGTTAGCCCGCAAGAAGAGAATTCTAACTATGGCTACACCTTC. Translated: CSVSPQEENSNYGYTF.

This chain joins TRBV7-3 and TRBJ2-1; unclear D gene. Trimming pared 7 bases from V and 0 bases from J, leaving 10 bases between. This CDR3 is built from 14 residues. CDR1 and CDR2 from the germline V gene are SGHTA and FQGTGA. The CDR3 spells CASIVEVSYNEQFF. CDR3 coding DNA: TGTGCCAGCATCGTCGAGGTCTCCTACAATGAGCAGTTCTTC.

As concerns this clonotype: One end of the junction is discordant with germline, which a read error may explain. The CDR3 DNA sequence: TGTGCCAGCAGCCTGGTTTGGGACTATGGCCACATCTTC. Amino acid sequence: CASSLVWDYGHIF. The genes are TRBV6-1 and TRBJ1-2; D perhaps matches TRBD1 (5 bases). This CDR3 has 13 residues. Germline CDR1 is MNHNS and CDR2 is SASEGT.

With regard to this clonotype: Being one base from a much bigger clone, this may be a read error. The chain carries TRBV20-1 and TRBJ2-4; 9 nucleotides line up with TRBD1. The V and J ends lost 6 bases and 9 bases, in that order; junction bases with no gene match: 9. Germline values: CDR1 DFQATT, CDR2 SNEGSKA (reference sequence). CDR3 size: 13 residues. CDR3 in DNA: TGCAGTGCCCGCACAGGGGGCAGAAGCATTCAGTACTTC. This sequence encodes CSARTGGRSIQYF.

In this sample, this clonotype turned up many times. The V and J genes are TRBV6-5 and TRBJ1-2, with 8 bases identical to TRBD1. The germline V gene encodes CDR1 MNHEY and CDR2 SVGAGI. The CDR3 extends over 15 amino acids. After removal of 5 bases from V and 8 bases from J, the junction contained 13 bases not matched to a gene. The DNA for the CDR3 is TGTGCCAGCAGTCCTTTCGGACAGGGTCGGGTAGGCTACACCTTC. Amino acid sequence: CASSPFGQGRVGYTF.

On this clonotype itself: Mismatch with germline at one junction end may stem from a read error. V usage is TRBV11-2 and J usage is TRBJ2-1, with no clear D. The CDR3 is 16 amino acids. Germline V gene lookup returns CDR1 SGHAT and CDR2 FQNNGV. The CDR3 loop reads CASSLYAGASYNERFF. The CDR3 nucleotides read TGTGCCAGCAGCTTGTATGCTGGCGCGTCCTACAATGAGCGGTTCTTC.

As to this clonotype: At one of its ends the junction is not consistent with the germline gene, which may arise from a read error. The J gene is TRBJ2-4, the V gene TRBV11-2; 11 nucleotides match TRBD1. CDR1 SGHAT and CDR2 FQNNGV come from the germline V gene. The CDR3 loop spans 14 amino acids. The CDR3 loop is CASSLDWTGGTQYF. The CDR3 DNA reads TGTGCCAGTAGCTTAGATTGGACAGGGGGCACTCAGTACTTC.

The chain couples TRBV6-2 or TRBV6-3 to TRBJ2-1; D remains unclear. CDR1 is MNHEY and CDR2 is SVGEGT in the germline V gene. V shed 6 bases and J shed 4 bases, with 22 bases lying between them. This CDR3 comprises 17 residues. CDR3 residues: CASSRLGKTPTYNEQFF. The CDR3 DNA is TGTGCCAGCAGCCGACTTGGTAAGACCCCTACTTACAATGAGCAGTTCTTC.

Comment on this clonotype: One end of the junction does not line up with germline, which may come from a read error. The chain combines TRBV11-2 with TRBJ2-2; the D gene is possibly TRBD2 (5 bases). Germline V CDR1 and CDR2: SGHAT, FQNNGV. The CDR3 runs 16 residues. The CDR3 sequence is CASNLELEGETGELFF. The CDR3 DNA sequence: TGTGCCAGCAACTTAGAACTAGAGGGAGAAACCGGGGAGCTGTTTTTT.

As to this clonotype: A much larger clone lies one base from this, so it may be a read error. The V call is TRBV6-2 or TRBV6-3, the J call TRBJ2-1; D gene ambiguous. V lost 7 bases and J 8 bases, leaving 21 bases between the germline ends. The CDR3 consists of 15 residues. CDR1 and CDR2 from the germline V gene are MNHEY and SVGEGT. The CDR3 sequence is CASTLARARSDEQFF. In nucleotides, the CDR3 is TGTGCCAGCACTCTCGCCCGGGCTAGATCCGATGAGCAGTTCTTC.

In regard to this clonotype: This may arise from a read error, as a much more abundant clone is one base away. This chain uses TRBV12-3 or TRBV12-4 with TRBJ2-7, with D possibly TRBD1 on 6 matching bases. V lost 1 base to trimming and J lost 11 bases, with 12 bases between them. The CDR3 covers 12 residues. The chain's CDR3 is CASSLVLGAEYF. CDR3 coding DNA: TGTGCCAGCAGTTTAGTCCTGGGGGCGGAGTACTTC.

Comments on this clonotype: The junction shows a germline mismatch at one end, possibly a read error. The chain recombines TRBV11-3 with TRBJ1-1; 9 nucleotides match TRBD1. The CDR3 is 14 amino acids. The germline CDR1 and CDR2 sequences are SGHNT and YENEEA. CDR3 sequence: CASGTGQGDTEVFF. The CDR3 nucleotides read TGTGCCAGCGGCACGGGACAGGGAGACACTGAAGTTTTCTTT.

This clonotype was observed a single time. V is TRBV11-2 and J is TRBJ1-2; weak D call: TRBD1 (6 bases). Germline loops: CDR1 SGHAT, CDR2 FQNNGV. V was trimmed by 11 bases and J by 6 bases, leaving 16 bases between them. CDR3 length equals 12 residues. This chain's CDR3 is CACGQGRNGYTF. The CDR3 nucleotides are TGTGCCTGTGGTCAGGGGCGAAATGGCTACACCTTC.

This clonotype was observed once. The rearrangement joins TRBV12-3 or TRBV12-4 to TRBJ2-7, with D possibly TRBD1 on 6 matching bases. CDR3 length: 14 amino acids. The V end was cut by 5 bases, the J end by 6 bases, with 17 bases between. The CDR3 sequence is CASSPGTRGGEQYF. In nucleotides, the CDR3 is TGTGCCAGCAGTCCGGGGACAAGGGGCGGCGAGCAGTACTTC.

A word on this clonotype: The junction departs from germline at one end; a sequencing error may be responsible. The V call is TRBV11-2, the J call TRBJ1-5; D not resolved. The germline V gene encodes CDR1 SGHAT and CDR2 FQNNGV. CDR3 length: 13 residues. CDR3 bases: TGTGCCAGCAGCATAGGGATGAATCAGCCCCAGCGTTTT. Translation: CASSIGMNQPQRF.

As concerns this clonotype: A much larger clone lies a single base off, so this may be a read error. The chain recombines TRBV5-6 with TRBJ1-1; no firm D call. Germline-derived CDR1 and CDR2 are SGHDT and YYEEEE. The CDR3 contains 11 residues. The CDR3 sequence is CAISTGSEAFF. The CDR3 nucleotides are TGTGCCATCAGCACCGGAAGTGAAGCTTTCTTT.

The rearrangement uses TRBV12-3 or TRBV12-4 and TRBJ1-1; maybe TRBD1 (5 bases). V was shortened by 11 bases and J by 4 bases, with 20 bases between the two germline ends. This CDR3 contains 14 residues. DNA for the CDR3: TGTGCCTGCACCCGACAGCGAGCCGGCACTGAAGCTTTCTTT. The encoded protein is CACTRQRAGTEAFF.

This clonotype was counted ten times or more. The rearrangement links TRBV12-5 to TRBJ2-1; 12 positions agree with TRBD2. J gave up 8 bases and V 2 bases, and 4 bases lay outside the gene matches. The CDR3 spans 15 residues. Per the germline V gene, CDR1 is LGHNT and CDR2 is FRNRAP. This CDR3 is CASGLRLAGADEQFF. CDR3 in DNA: TGTGCTAGTGGTTTGCGACTAGCGGGAGCGGATGAGCAGTTCTTC. Drawing the rest from reference TRBV12-5 and TRBJ2-1, the complete variable domain is DARVTQTPRHKVTEMGQEVTMRCQPILGHNTVFWYRQTMMQGLELLAYFRNRAPLDDSGMPKDRFSAEMPDATLATLKIQPSEPRDSAVYFCASGLRLAGADEQFFGPGTRLTVL.

In the case of this clonotype: A junction end diverges from the germline sequence, so it may reflect a read error. V and J are TRBV29-1 and TRBJ2-7; possible D gene TRBD1, 6 bases. CDR3 size: 16 residues. Germline V gene sequence: CDR1 SQVTM, CDR2 ANQGSEA. For the CDR3, the DNA is TGTAGCGTTGGTTCCCTCAGGGGCCTTCGGTCCTATGATCAGTACTTC. This codes for CSVGSLRGLRSYDQYF.

This clonotype came up once. The V gene is TRBV20-1, the J gene TRBJ1-2; D is undetermined. This CDR3 contains 15 residues. V gave up 3 bases and J gave up 6 bases, with 20 bases separating them. Germline CDR1 is DFQATT and CDR2 is SNEGSKA (reference sequence). The DNA of the CDR3 is TGCAGTGCTAGGTTCCTCAAGAGAGTGGTGGATGGCTACACCTTC. It yields the protein CSARFLKRVVDGYTF.

This clonotype has only a few counts. The chain carries TRBV5-1 and TRBJ1-5, with no clear D. The V and J ends lost 4 bases and 5 bases respectively, with 16 bases between them. This CDR3 is 15 amino acids long. Germline V gives CDR1 SGHRS, CDR2 YFSETQ. The CDR3 protein is CASSPGLFGDQPQHF. CDR3 in DNA: TGCGCCAGCAGCCCGGGGTTATTCGGGGATCAGCCCCAGCATTTT.

This clonotype came up a few times. CDR3 loop: CASSFMVAGDPRTQYF. CDR3 DNA: TGTGCCAGCAGCTTTATGGTAGCGGGGGACCCACGGACCCAGTACTTC. This sequence joins TRBV7-9 and TRBJ2-5; 9 bases fit TRBD2. The junction had 12 bases not matched to a gene; V was cut back by 3 bases and J by 7 bases. Per germline, CDR1 SEHNR and CDR2 FQNEAQ (reference sequence). This CDR3 is built from 16 residues. The full variable domain, in which reference TRBV7-9 and TRBJ2-5 provide the parts outside the CDR3, is DTGVSQNPRHKITKRGQNVTFRCDPISEHNRLYWYRQTLGQGPEFLTYFQNEAQLEKSRLLSDRFSAERPKGSFSTLEIQRTEQGDSAMYLCASSFMVAGDPRTQYFGPGTRLLVL.

On this clonotype: A single base separates this from a much larger clone, so it may be a read error. The V call is TRBV20-1, the J call TRBJ2-7; D is possibly TRBD1 or TRBD2 (5 bases each). Germline V gene data show CDR1 as DFQATT and CDR2 as SNEGSKA (reference sequence). This CDR3 contains 13 residues. CDR3 sequence (DNA): TGCAATGCTGGGGAAAAGGGACCCTACGAGCAGTACTTC. Protein product: CNAGEKGPYEQYF.

A remark on this clonotype: Relative to the germline gene, one junction end is altered; a read error may explain this. The rearrangement joins TRBV12-3 or TRBV12-4 to TRBJ1-6, with D unresolved. This CDR3 contains 14 residues. The CDR3 DNA is TGTGCCACCAGTCCAGATGGTGGGGTTTCACCCCTCCACTTT. This sequence encodes CATSPDGGVSPLHF.

Concerning this clonotype: A read error may explain this, as a much larger clone is one base away. This chain joins TRBV20-1 and TRBJ1-1; D uncertain. Germline assignment: CDR1 DFQATT and CDR2 SNEGSKA (reference sequence). The CDR3 covers 14 residues. CDR3 DNA: TGCAGTGCTAGAACAGCCCTATTGAAGACTGAAGCTTTCTTT. It yields the protein CSARTALLKTEAFF.

This clonotype was detected only once. A read error is likely, as this CDR3 ends without the conserved phenylalanine or tryptophan. The DNA is left out, because the CDR3 cannot be placed on it with certainty; the CDR3 is given as TCRdb lists it. This CDR3 is CASSLIPGSSYEEYL. The chain uses TRBV6-5 and TRBJ2-7; the listed D gene, TRBD1, was not tested against the DNA. The CDR3 sequence runs 15 residues, both termini included. CDR1 is MNHEY and CDR2 is SVGAGI in the germline V gene.

A word on this clonotype: This could be a read error, since a much larger clone is one nucleotide away. The V call is TRBV29-1, the J call TRBJ2-2; 9 bases align to TRBD1. The CDR3 runs to 14 residues. In germline, CDR1 is SQVTM, CDR2 ANQGSEA. J lost 3 bases, V lost 7 bases, and 6 bases had no gene match. The CDR3 protein is CSATGGMDTGELFF. The CDR3 coding sequence is TGCAGCGCTACAGGGGGCATGGACACCGGGGAGCTGTTTTTT.

Concerning this clonotype itself: The junction does not match germline at one end; this may be a read error. The rearrangement joins TRBV11-3 to TRBJ2-3, with D possibly matching TRBD2 (5 bases). Germline CDR1 SGHNT, CDR2 YENEEA. CDR3 size: 16 residues. The CDR3 region has the DNA TGTGCCAGCAGCGCAGGAGTTCTAGCAAGCACAGATATGCAGTATTTT. This translates into CASSAGVLASTDMQYF.